A selection of T cell receptor beta chains follows, all from one sample in a study of T cell repertoires in cytomegalovirus infection. One entry per CDR3 protein results from TCRdb running MiXCR on the reads. Seen here are some 700,000 distinct CDR3 sequences, roughly 36% observed once, and the top ten hold roughly 18%. Their target antigens are unknown. Sample: cultured PBMCs, taken from culture after CMV antigen stimulation. The receptors were sampled from a human donor in good health (CMV status not recorded). Some clones in this sample may be carry-over from other donors' samples. CDR3s include the opening cysteine and the closing phenylalanine or tryptophan. A D gene is named only where the DNA matches it firmly. For some rows the clone size is stated as once, few or many, or as a class when expanded; others skip it.

clone_size: NA
d_call: NA
v_call: TRBV2
j_call: TRBJ1-1
cdr3_aa: CASHELPGTNRNTEAFF
cdr3_nt: TGTGCCAGCCATGAATTACCAGGAACGAACCGGAACACTGAAGCTTTCTTT

clone_size: NA
d_call: NA
v_call: TRBV12-3/TRBV12-4
j_call: TRBJ2-3
cdr3_aa: CASSFTDGTDTQYF
cdr3_nt: TGTGCCAGCAGCTTCACGGACGGCACAGATACGCAGTATTTT

clone_size: NA
d_call: NA
v_call: TRBV7-9
j_call: TRBJ2-7
cdr3_aa: CASSSAWTVANEQYF
cdr3_nt: TGTGCCAGCAGCTCAGCCTGGACGGTGGCTAACGAGCAGTACTTC

clone_size: NA
d_call: NA
v_call: TRBV7-2
j_call: TRBJ1-2
cdr3_aa: CASSPNLGVLGYTF
cdr3_nt: TGTGCCAGCAGCCCAAATCTGGGGGTTTTGGGCTACACCTTC

clone_size: many
d_call: NA
v_call: TRBV29-1
j_call: TRBJ2-1
cdr3_aa: CSVVGTWGNEQFF
cdr3_nt: TGCAGCGTTGTCGGGACTTGGGGGAATGAGCAGTTCTTC

clone_size: NA
d_call: TRBD1
v_call: TRBV7-6
j_call: TRBJ1-4
cdr3_aa: CASSTGGQGYNEKLFF
cdr3_nt: TGTGCCAGCAGCACGGGGGGACAGGGGTATAATGAAAAACTGTTTTTT

clone_size: NA
d_call: TRBD1
v_call: TRBV28
j_call: TRBJ1-1
cdr3_aa: CASSLYGQGRKGTEAFF
cdr3_nt: TGTGCCAGCAGTTTATATGGACAGGGCCGTAAGGGGACTGAAGCTTTCTTT

clone_size: once
d_call: NA
v_call: TRBV7-3
j_call: TRBJ2-5
cdr3_aa: CASSSETNQETQYF
cdr3_nt: TGTGCCAGCAGCTCCGAGACCAACCAAGAGACCCAGTACTTC

clone_size: few
d_call: TRBD1
v_call: TRBV11-3
j_call: TRBJ2-1
cdr3_aa: CASSNRGFPYNEQFF
cdr3_nt: TGTGCCAGCAGTAACAGGGGCTTTCCCTACAATGAGCAGTTCTTC

clone_size: few
d_call: TRBD2
v_call: TRBV4-1
j_call: TRBJ2-1
cdr3_aa: CASSQNEPGLAGYEQFF
cdr3_nt: TGCGCCAGCAGCCAAAACGAGCCGGGACTAGCGGGATATGAGCAGTTCTTC

clone_size: few
d_call: TRBD1
v_call: TRBV6-6
j_call: TRBJ2-5
cdr3_aa: CASSYQTGEETQYF
cdr3_nt: TGTGCCAGCAGTTACCAGACAGGGGAGGAGACCCAGTACTTC

clone_size: NA
d_call: TRBD2
v_call: TRBV27
j_call: TRBJ2-1
cdr3_aa: CASSTPGSGRAHEQFF
cdr3_nt: TGTGCCAGCAGTACGCCGGGTAGCGGGAGGGCCCATGAGCAGTTCTTC

clone_size: many
d_call: TRBD1
v_call: TRBV7-2
j_call: TRBJ1-2
cdr3_aa: CASSFLTGNYGYTF
cdr3_nt: TGTGCCAGCAGCTTCTTGACAGGGAACTATGGCTACACCTTC

clone_size: NA
d_call: TRBD2
v_call: TRBV20-1
j_call: TRBJ2-2
cdr3_aa: CSARARLAGGPSTGELFF
cdr3_nt: TGCAGTGCTAGAGCCCGACTAGCGGGGGGGCCGAGTACCGGGGAGCTGTTTTTT

clone_size: NA
d_call: TRBD1
v_call: TRBV20-1
j_call: TRBJ1-5
cdr3_aa: CSARDPGQGNQPQHF
cdr3_nt: TGCAGTGCTAGAGATCCAGGACAGGGCAATCAGCCCCAGCATTTT

clone_size: NA
d_call: NA
v_call: TRBV7-2
j_call: TRBJ2-3
cdr3_aa: CASSLGSVGLNTQYF
cdr3_nt: TGTGCCAGCAGCTTAGGATCGGTGGGCTTGAATACGCAGTATTTT

clone_size: NA
d_call: TRBD1
v_call: TRBV2
j_call: TRBJ1-1
cdr3_aa: CASSGTGGNEAFF
cdr3_nt: TGTGCCAGCAGTGGGACAGGAGGAAATGAAGCTTTCTTT

clone_size: few
d_call: NA
v_call: TRBV6-2/TRBV6-3
j_call: TRBJ2-3
cdr3_aa: CASSTGGGYTDTQYF
cdr3_nt: TGTGCCAGCAGTACCGGCGGGGGCTACACAGATACGCAGTATTTT

clone_size: NA
d_call: NA
v_call: TRBV6-1
j_call: TRBJ1-5
cdr3_aa: CASGGYASYGNQPQHF
cdr3_nt: TGTGCCAGCGGAGGCTATGCGAGTTATGGCAATCAGCCCCAGCATTTT

clone_size: few
d_call: TRBD2
v_call: TRBV7-8
j_call: TRBJ2-1
cdr3_aa: CASSLLAGGGTYNEQFF
cdr3_nt: TGTGCCAGCAGCTTACTAGCGGGGGGCGGGACCTACAATGAGCAGTTCTTC

clone_size: NA
d_call: NA
v_call: TRBV5-1
j_call: TRBJ2-7
cdr3_aa: CASSLVGPPSPYEQYF
cdr3_nt: TGCGCCAGCAGCTTGGTAGGCCCTCCAAGTCCCTACGAGCAGTACTTC

clone_size: NA
d_call: NA
v_call: TRBV12-3/TRBV12-4
j_call: TRBJ2-7
cdr3_aa: CASSFTGTAPYEQYF
cdr3_nt: TGTGCCAGCAGTTTCACCGGGACGGCTCCCTACGAGCAGTACTTC

clone_size: NA
d_call: TRBD1
v_call: TRBV27
j_call: TRBJ2-4
cdr3_aa: CASTETGYQAKNIQYF
cdr3_nt: TGTGCCAGCACCGAGACAGGGTATCAAGCCAAAAACATTCAGTACTTC

clone_size: few
d_call: NA
v_call: TRBV11-2
j_call: TRBJ2-3
cdr3_aa: CASSLEGKYTDTQYF
cdr3_nt: TGTGCCAGCAGCTTAGAGGGGAAGTACACAGATACGCAGTATTTT

clone_size: NA
d_call: TRBD1
v_call: TRBV19
j_call: TRBJ1-2
cdr3_aa: CASSTTWTGANYGYTF
cdr3_nt: TGTGCCAGTAGTACTACGTGGACAGGGGCTAACTATGGCTACACCTTC

clone_size: few
d_call: TRBD1
v_call: TRBV14
j_call: TRBJ1-1
cdr3_aa: CASSQPGTGGGTEAFF
cdr3_nt: TGTGCCAGCAGCCAGCCCGGGACAGGGGGAGGTACTGAAGCTTTCTTT

clone_size: NA
d_call: NA
v_call: TRBV7-2
j_call: TRBJ2-1
cdr3_aa: CASSPQWGEQFF
cdr3_nt: TGTGCCAGCAGCCCCCAATGGGGTGAGCAGTTCTTC

clone_size: few
d_call: NA
v_call: TRBV7-9
j_call: TRBJ1-2
cdr3_aa: CASSLGSGIYGYTF
cdr3_nt: TGTGCCAGCAGCTTAGGCTCCGGAATCTATGGCTACACCTTC

clone_size: NA
d_call: NA
v_call: TRBV13
j_call: TRBJ2-7
cdr3_aa: CASSPGGKLYEQYF
cdr3_nt: TGTGCCAGCAGCCCAGGCGGGAAACTCTACGAGCAGTACTTC

clone_size: NA
d_call: TRBD1
v_call: TRBV23-1
j_call: TRBJ1-2
cdr3_aa: CASSHLGTGNPHYGYTF
cdr3_nt: TGCGCCAGCAGTCACCTTGGGACAGGGAATCCCCACTATGGCTACACCTTC

clone_size: NA
d_call: NA
v_call: TRBV7-6
j_call: TRBJ1-4
cdr3_aa: CASSPSGEKLFF
cdr3_nt: TGTGCCAGCAGCCCGTCTGGGGAAAAACTGTTTTTT

clone_size: few
d_call: TRBD1
v_call: TRBV6-2/TRBV6-3
j_call: TRBJ2-2
cdr3_aa: CASSYRTGIGELFF
cdr3_nt: TGTGCCAGCAGTTACCGGACAGGGATCGGGGAGCTGTTTTTT

clone_size: NA
d_call: TRBD2
v_call: TRBV5-4
j_call: TRBJ2-7
cdr3_aa: CASSYTSGSTPHEQYF
cdr3_nt: TGTGCCAGCAGCTATACTAGCGGGAGTACCCCCCACGAGCAGTACTTC

clone_size: few
d_call: NA
v_call: TRBV7-2
j_call: TRBJ2-1
cdr3_aa: CASSLATAVGYNEQFF
cdr3_nt: TGTGCCAGCAGCTTAGCGACCGCGGTCGGCTACAATGAGCAGTTCTTC

clone_size: few
d_call: NA
v_call: TRBV12-5
j_call: TRBJ2-7
cdr3_aa: CASGLPPYEQYF
cdr3_nt: TGTGCTAGTGGTTTGCCTCCCTACGAGCAGTACTTC

clone_size: NA
d_call: TRBD1
v_call: TRBV6-2/TRBV6-3
j_call: TRBJ2-1
cdr3_aa: CASSTPGQGYNEQFF
cdr3_nt: TGTGCCAGCAGTACGCCGGGACAGGGCTACAATGAGCAGTTCTTC

clone_size: NA
d_call: NA
v_call: TRBV10-3
j_call: TRBJ2-3
cdr3_aa: CAISESQGPPDTQYF
cdr3_nt: TGTGCCATCAGTGAGAGCCAGGGTCCCCCAGATACGCAGTATTTT

clone_size: NA
d_call: TRBD1
v_call: TRBV19
j_call: TRBJ2-2
cdr3_aa: CASSKTGSGAGELFF
cdr3_nt: TGTGCCAGTAGTAAGACAGGGTCCGGGGCCGGGGAGCTGTTTTTT

clone_size: few
d_call: TRBD2
v_call: TRBV6-5
j_call: TRBJ2-5
cdr3_aa: CASTRTRQETQYF
cdr3_nt: TGTGCCAGCACTCGGACTAGACAAGAGACCCAGTACTTC

clone_size: NA
d_call: NA
v_call: TRBV7-2
j_call: TRBJ1-4
cdr3_aa: CASSPGWGGDEKLFF
cdr3_nt: TGTGCCAGCAGCCCCGGTTGGGGGGGTGATGAAAAACTGTTTTTT

clone_size: NA
d_call: NA
v_call: TRBV12-3/TRBV12-4
j_call: TRBJ1-3
cdr3_aa: CASSSPTASGNTIYF
cdr3_nt: TGTGCCAGCAGTTCCCCGACAGCCTCTGGAAACACCATATATTTT

clone_size: NA
d_call: NA
v_call: TRBV20-1
j_call: TRBJ2-7
cdr3_aa: CSARDRRWLAYEQYF
cdr3_nt: TGCAGTGCTAGAGACCGGCGGTGGTTAGCCTACGAGCAGTACTTC

clone_size: few
d_call: NA
v_call: TRBV4-3
j_call: TRBJ2-5
cdr3_aa: CASSQDGESQETQYF
cdr3_nt: TGCGCCAGCAGCCAAGATGGAGAAAGCCAAGAGACCCAGTACTTC

clone_size: NA
d_call: TRBD1
v_call: TRBV10-3
j_call: TRBJ2-5
cdr3_aa: CAISLTGVQETQYF
cdr3_nt: TGTGCCATCAGCTTGACAGGGGTCCAAGAGACCCAGTACTTC

clone_size: NA
d_call: NA
v_call: TRBV7-2
j_call: TRBJ2-5
cdr3_aa: CASSLVRGILQETQYF
cdr3_nt: TGTGCCAGCAGCTTAGTCAGGGGAATACTCCAAGAGACCCAGTACTTC

clone_size: few
d_call: NA
v_call: TRBV11-2
j_call: TRBJ1-2
cdr3_aa: CASSYTAVYGYTF
cdr3_nt: TGTGCCAGCAGCTACACGGCAGTTTATGGCTACACCTTC